This record looks at one TCR beta chain sequence and its context. This CDR3 has 13 amino acids. V was clipped by 2 bases and J by 8 bases, with 9 bases between them. The germline V gene has CDR1 MNHEY and CDR2 SMNVEV (reference sequence). Original analysis: Reference gene primer amplification yielded estimated nucleated cell counts. Sequenced by immunoSEQ multiplex PCR; TCRdb stores in-frame clones only, minus some. The DNA was the basis for D and trimming; V, J and clone size are from that table. The sample records more than 110,000 clones, approximately 90% being singletons. This entry comes from a study of blood T cell repertoires in COVID-19. About the study: COVID-19 samples, acute and convalescent, were from the United States, Italy and Spain. From T cells, B-cell-depleted T cells, or PBMCs came the material, which was cDNA or gDNA.

The chain couples TRBV27 to TRBJ2-2, with a tentative D call TRBD2 (6 bases). This TCR was sampled from a man aged 55-75 years with active or convalescent COVID-19. The source material was peripheral blood. CDR3 coding DNA: TGTGCCAGCAGTTTAGACGCGGGGGGGGAGCTGTTTTTT. It specifies CASSLDAGGELFF.